These T cell receptor beta chains were read from a single sample in a study of blood T cell repertoires in COVID-19. Repertoires were generated with immunoSEQ multiplex PCR, while TCRdb's copy carries only in-frame clones and drops some. The sample includes 470,000 or so clones, approximately 85% of them seen just once. Sequenced: peripheral blood. These receptors all come from a human donor in a cohort sampled during active COVID-19. The CDR3 runs from the conserved cysteine through the conserved F or W. A D gene is named only where the DNA matches it firmly. Clone size is stated in some rows and not others, as once, few, many or a class when expanded.

CDR3nt,CDR3aa,j_gene,len,v_gene,d_gene,abundance
TGTGCCAGCTCACCACAGGGGGATGAAAAACTGTTTTTT,CASSPQGDEKLFF,TRBJ1-4,13,TRBV18,-,-
TGTGCCAGCAGTTTAGGCTCGGGACTAGCGGGAGGCACAGATACGCAGTATTTT,CASSLGSGLAGGTDTQYF,TRBJ2-3,18,TRBV28,TRBD2,-
TGTGCCAGCAGCTTAGAAGGGGGTGGTGTGCAAGAGACCCAGTACTTC,CASSLEGGGVQETQYF,TRBJ2-5,16,TRBV7-8,-,many
TGTGCCAGCAGCCCTGACTCTCTTGGCTACGAGCAGTACTTC,CASSPDSLGYEQYF,TRBJ2-7,14,TRBV7-3,-,-
TGTGCCAGCAGCCCCGGGGCTAGCGCCGTTGACGAGCAGTACTTC,CASSPGASAVDEQYF,TRBJ2-7,15,TRBV11-2,-,-
TGTGCCAGCAGCTCGTCGACAGGGAGAGGCACCGGGGAGCTGTTTTTT,CASSSSTGRGTGELFF,TRBJ2-2,16,TRBV7-9,TRBD1,-
TGTGCCATCAGTGAAACAGGGACTAATGAAAAACTGTTTTTT,CAISETGTNEKLFF,TRBJ1-4,14,TRBV10-3,-,few
TGTGCCAGCAGCTTACTGACAGGGGCGATGAACACTGAAGCTTTCTTT,CASSLLTGAMNTEAFF,TRBJ1-1,16,TRBV7-3,TRBD1,-
TGTGCCAGCAGCTTGCCCCTGGGTCGATCGGGAGCTTTCTTT,CASSLPLGRSGAFF,TRBJ1-1,14,TRBV5-4,-,-
TGTGCCTGGTCCGGGACTTTAAATTCACCCCTCCACTTT,CAWSGTLNSPLHF,TRBJ1-6,13,TRBV30,-,-